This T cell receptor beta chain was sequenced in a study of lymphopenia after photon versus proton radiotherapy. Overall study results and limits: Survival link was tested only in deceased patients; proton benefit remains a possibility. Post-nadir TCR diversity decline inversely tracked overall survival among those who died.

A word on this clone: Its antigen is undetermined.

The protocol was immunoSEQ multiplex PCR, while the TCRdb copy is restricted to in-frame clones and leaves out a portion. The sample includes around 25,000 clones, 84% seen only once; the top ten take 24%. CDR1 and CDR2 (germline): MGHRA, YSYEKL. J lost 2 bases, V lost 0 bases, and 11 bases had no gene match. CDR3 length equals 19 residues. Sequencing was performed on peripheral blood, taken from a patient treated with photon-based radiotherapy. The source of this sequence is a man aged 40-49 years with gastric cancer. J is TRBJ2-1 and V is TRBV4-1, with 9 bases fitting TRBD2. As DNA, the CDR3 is TGCGCCAGCAGCCAAGATCAAGCGGGGGGTTTCTTTACCTACAATGAGCAGTTCTTC. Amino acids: CASSQDQAGGFFTYNEQFF.